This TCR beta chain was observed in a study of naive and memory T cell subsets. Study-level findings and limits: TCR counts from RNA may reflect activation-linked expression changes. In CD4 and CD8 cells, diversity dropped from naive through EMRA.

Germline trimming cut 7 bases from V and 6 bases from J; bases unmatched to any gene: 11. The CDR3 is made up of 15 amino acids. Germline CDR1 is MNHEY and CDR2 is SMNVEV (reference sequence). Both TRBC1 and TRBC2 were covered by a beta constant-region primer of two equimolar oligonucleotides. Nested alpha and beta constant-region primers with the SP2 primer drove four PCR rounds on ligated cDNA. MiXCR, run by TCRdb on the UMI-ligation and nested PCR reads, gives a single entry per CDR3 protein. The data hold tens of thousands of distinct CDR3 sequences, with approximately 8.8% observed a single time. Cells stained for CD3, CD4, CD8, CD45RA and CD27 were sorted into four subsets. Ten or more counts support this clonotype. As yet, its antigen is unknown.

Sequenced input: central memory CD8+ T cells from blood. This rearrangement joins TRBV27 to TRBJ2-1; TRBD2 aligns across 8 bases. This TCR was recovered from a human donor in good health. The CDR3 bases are TGTGCCAGCACCCCAAGCCGAGGACTAGCCAATGAGCAGTTCTTC. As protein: CASTPSRGLANEQFF.